Sequencing of this T cell receptor beta chain was carried out in a study of vaccination and CD4 T cells after COVID-19. The overall study: The convalescents included six males and four females, and among them two were Hispanic while seven were Caucasian. In the control cultures, a CEFX pool, an HIV-1 Nef pool, or no peptide was supplied.

Sequencing of cultured CD4+ T cell DNA used the Oncomine TCR Beta short-read assay. MiXCR, applied by TCRdb to the PCR reads, yields one record per CDR3 protein. The table includes over 6,500 distinct CDR3 sequences, roughly 20% detected once. Treatment described: roughly 10-day PBMC culture with coronavirus spike peptide pools or control peptides (ViraFEST assay). Note on this clonotype: Its matching antigen is unknown.

The V segment lost 4 bases and the J segment 2 bases; nucleotides outside the gene matches: 7. In germline, CDR1 is MGHDK, CDR2 SYGVNS. The CDR3 spans 16 residues. The chain links TRBV25-1 to TRBJ2-3; TRBD2 aligns across 9 bases. The clonotype was recovered from a human donor who had recovered from COVID-19. This sample comprised CD4+ T cells from blood, cultured in vitro, obtained after SARS-CoV-2 vaccination. The CDR3 here is CASSGSAGGHTDTQYF. For the CDR3, the DNA is TGTGCCAGCAGTGGATCGGCGGGGGGGCACACAGATACGCAGTATTTT. Combining the CDR3 with reference TRBV25-1 and TRBJ2-3 gives the whole variable domain EADIYQTPRYLVIGTGKKITLECSQTMGHDKMYWYQQDPGMELHLIHYSYGVNSTEKGDLSSESTVSRIRTEHFPLTLESARPSHTSQYLCASSGSAGGHTDTQYFGPGTRLTVL.